The table lists the clone carrying this TCR beta chain with many counts. What it binds is unknown. TCRdb fed the 5' RACE reads into MiXCR, producing one record per CDR3 protein. Among roughly 670,000 distinct CDR3 sequences listed, roughly 20% were seen once. These data come from a study of CD8 T cells in ankylosing spondylitis. Study-wide results and caveats: Seemingly characteristic of ankylosing spondylitis blood was a TCR beta motif consisting of roughly 8 highly homologous variants. Clones linked to disease were reported to show significant enrichment in matched ankylosing spondylitis synovial fluid.

The V and J ends lost 6 bases and 7 bases, in that order; junction bases with no gene match: 13. Per germline, CDR1 MDHEN and CDR2 SYDVKM. The CDR3 is 16 amino acids. The sample consisted of blood, either unsorted or a sorted T cell fraction (not recorded which). This TCR derives from a male donor with ankylosing spondylitis. The chain carries TRBV28 and TRBJ2-1; 9 bases fit TRBD1. As DNA, the CDR3 is TGTGCCAGCAGCCAACCCGGGACAGGGCTGAGGAATGAGCAGTTCTTC. Translating it yields CASSQPGTGLRNEQFF.